These 20 T cell receptor beta chains share one sample of origin, sequenced in a study of T cell clones after liver transplantation. Clones were sequenced by immunoSEQ multiplex PCR, and TCRdb holds only the in-frame ones, with some missing. The repertoire has approximately 75,000 clones, 80% of them found once; the top ten carry about 0.79%. The sample here was CD4+ T cells from blood, taken 12 months after liver transplant. These receptors all stem from a human patient who received a liver transplant. The graft donor may account for some of the T cells.

The chain couples TRBV19 to TRBJ2-3; D not resolved. Germline V lookup: CDR1 LNHDA, CDR2 SQIVND (reference sequence). V lost 7 bases and J lost 5, with 19 bases in between. The CDR3 covers 15 residues. The chain's CDR3 is CASTRGDLEGDTQYF. The CDR3 DNA sequence: TGTGCCAGTACTCGCGGCGACTTGGAAGGAGATACGCAGTATTTT.

The chain joins TRBV9 to TRBJ2-1, with unresolved D. Germline V gene sequence: CDR1 SGDLS, CDR2 YYNGEE. The CDR3 length is 12 residues. V was trimmed by 1 base and J by 7 bases, leaving 6 bases between them. CDR3 nucleotide sequence: TGTGCCAGCAGCGTAAGTGGGAATGAGCAGTTCTTC. Amino acid sequence: CASSVSGNEQFF.

This chain links TRBV5-4 with TRBJ2-6; 8 nucleotides agree with TRBD2. V gave up 4 bases and J gave up 4 bases; unmatched junction bases: 4. CDR3 length equals 15 residues. Looked up from germline, CDR1 is SGHNT and CDR2 is YYREEE (reference sequence). DNA of the CDR3: TGTGCCAGCAGCCCGGGGGGGGCCGGGGCCAACGTCCTGACTTTC. Translating it yields CASSPGGAGANVLTF.

This rearrangement joins TRBV7-2 to TRBJ2-3; D ambiguous. The V and J ends lost 3 bases and 2 bases respectively, with 9 bases between them. Germline V gene sequence: CDR1 SGHTA, CDR2 FQGNSA. The CDR3 is 14 residues long. CDR3 bases: TGTGCCAGCAGCTTCCGACTGACCACAGATACGCAGTATTTT. This translates into CASSFRLTTDTQYF.

This clone has only a few counts. The CDR3 DNA follows: TGCGCCAGCAGCTTCGGGGGACAGGACACAGATACGCAGTATTTT. Protein product: CASSFGGQDTDTQYF. The chain employs TRBV5-1 and TRBJ2-3; the match to TRBD1 covers 8 bases. The trim removed 2 bases at V and 2 bases at J, leaving 4 bases unmatched. This CDR3 is built from 15 residues. The germline CDR1 and CDR2 sequences are SGHRS and YFSETQ.

The chain combines TRBV10-1 with TRBJ2-7; perhaps D is TRBD1 or TRBD2 (5 bases each). Germline V gene lookup returns CDR1 WNHNN and CDR2 SYGVQD (reference sequence). The CDR3 extends over 16 amino acids. V lost 0 bases and J 4 bases, leaving 16 bases between the germline ends. The CDR3 is CASSESDSSGPYEQYF. CDR3 nucleotide sequence: TGCGCCAGCAGTGAGTCTGACTCCTCGGGACCTTACGAGCAGTACTTC.

The gene calls are TRBV27 and TRBJ1-1, with D maybe TRBD1 (6 bases). V was trimmed by 3 bases and J by 4 bases, leaving 21 bases between them. This CDR3 has 17 amino acids. Germline V CDR1 and CDR2: MNHEY, SMNVEV (reference sequence). CDR3 in amino acids: CASSFLVGTRGSTEAFF. In nucleotides, the CDR3 is TGTGCCAGCAGTTTCTTAGTAGGGACTAGGGGGAGCACTGAAGCTTTCTTT.

V is TRBV7-2 and J is TRBJ1-5; D call uncertain. CDR3 length: 14 amino acids. The V gene lost 2 bases and the J gene lost 4 bases, with 9 bases spanning the gap. Germline V gene lookup returns CDR1 SGHTA and CDR2 FQGNSA. DNA of the CDR3: TGTGCCAGCAGCTTATGGCAGGATAATCAGCCCCAGCATTTT. Translating it yields CASSLWQDNQPQHF.

The genes are TRBV14 and TRBJ2-7, with 9 bases identical to TRBD2. In germline, CDR1 is SGHDN, CDR2 FVKESK. The CDR3 covers 16 residues. V shed 5 bases and J 6 bases; nucleotides not matched to a gene: 14. DNA of the CDR3: TGTGCCAGCAGCATCCTAGCGGGACGCGGATCGAGCGAGCAGTACTTC. Translating gives CASSILAGRGSSEQYF.

The CDR3 protein is CASRGQHTEAFF. CDR3 bases: TGTGCCAGCAGGGGACAACACACTGAAGCTTTCTTT. The J gene is TRBJ1-1, the V gene TRBV6-1, with D perhaps TRBD1 (6 bases). Germline values: CDR1 MNHNS, CDR2 SASEGT. CDR3 length: 12 amino acids. The V gene lost 6 bases and the J gene lost 3 bases, with 8 bases spanning the gap.

The gene calls are TRBV27 and TRBJ2-7, with TRBD1 identical over 7 bases. Germline trimming cut 2 bases from V and 6 bases from J; bases unmatched to any gene: 4. Looked up from germline, CDR1 is MNHEY and CDR2 is SMNVEV (reference sequence). The CDR3 sequence is 13 residues long. CDR3 coding DNA: TGTGCCAGCAGTTTAAAGGGGGCCGGCGAGCAGTACTTC. As protein: CASSLKGAGEQYF.

V usage is TRBV5-1 and J usage is TRBJ2-7; D is undetermined. The germline CDR1 and CDR2 sequences are SGHRS and YFSETQ. Trimming took 6 bases from V and 1 from J, leaving 14 bases between them. CDR3 length equals 14 residues. CDR3 sequence: CASTQTFTSYEQYF. The CDR3 DNA sequence: TGCGCCAGCACCCAGACTTTTACATCCTACGAGCAGTACTTC.

This sequence joins TRBV2 and TRBJ2-7, with D perhaps TRBD1 (6 bases). Germline CDR1 SNHLY, CDR2 FYNNEI. The CDR3 loop spans 11 amino acids. V was pared by 6 bases and J by 12 bases, with 15 bases between. The CDR3 DNA sequence: TGTGCCAGCAGATCGGGCAGGGGTTTGTACTTC. Translation: CASRSGRGLYF.

This chain uses TRBV6-6 with TRBJ1-5, with D unresolved. From germline, CDR1 is MNHNY and CDR2 SVGAGI (reference sequence). The CDR3 extends over 15 amino acids. V lost 0 bases and J lost 0, with 6 bases in between. The CDR3 nucleotides are TGTGCCAGCAGTTACTCAGGGCATAGCAATCAGCCCCAGCATTTT. Translation gives CASSYSGHSNQPQHF.

The chain has TRBV2 and TRBJ1-5; possibly TRBD1 for D (6 bases). The CDR3 length is 14 residues. V lost 6 bases and J 6 bases, leaving 15 bases between the germline ends. CDR1 SNHLY and CDR2 FYNNEI come from the germline V gene. CDR3 loop: CASSAQGGTQPQHF. In DNA, the CDR3 is TGTGCCAGCAGCGCACAGGGAGGGACTCAGCCCCAGCATTTT.

The V and J genes are TRBV29-1 and TRBJ2-2; D remains ambiguous. V gave up 2 bases and J gave up 4 bases, with 2 bases separating them. The germline CDR1 and CDR2 sequences are SQVTM and ANQGSEA. The CDR3 is 11 amino acids. The CDR3 DNA follows: TGCAGCGTTGAAACCACCGGGGAGCTGTTTTTT. Its translation is CSVETTGELFF.

The chain has TRBV29-1 and TRBJ1-2; possibly TRBD1 for D (6 bases). CDR1 SQVTM and CDR2 ANQGSEA come from the germline V gene. This CDR3 comprises 13 residues. V was clipped by 3 bases and J by 8 bases, with 16 bases between them. For the CDR3, the DNA is TGCAGCGTTGATTCCGACAGGAAGCCCGGCTACACCTTC. Its translation: CSVDSDRKPGYTF.

The chain links TRBV5-1 to TRBJ2-7; D may be TRBD2 (5 bases). Trimming cost V 1 base and J 7 bases, with 9 bases left between them. The CDR3 covers 12 residues. Germline values: CDR1 SGHRS, CDR2 YFSETQ. This CDR3 reads CASSLTTGEQYF. In DNA form, the CDR3 reads TGCGCCAGCAGCTTGACTACGGGGGAGCAGTACTTC.

The rearrangement joins TRBV6-5 to TRBJ2-7; D may be TRBD1 (5 bases). Trimming shortened V by 0 bases and J by 5 bases, and 17 bases separated the two germline ends. There are 16 residues in the CDR3. Germline V CDR1 and CDR2: MNHEY, SVGAGI. The CDR3 nucleotides read TGTGCCAGCAGTTACTCGAGTCGTAGGGGAAGCAACGAGCAGTACTTC. Residues: CASSYSSRRGSNEQYF.

This chain links TRBV5-5 with TRBJ1-2; 8 bases fit TRBD1. J was trimmed by 0 bases and V by 3 bases; bases with no gene match: 7. CDR1 is SGHKS, CDR2 YYEKEE, per germline (reference sequence). This CDR3 spans 16 amino acids. The CDR3 loop reads CASSSRRTGPNYGYTF. The CDR3 DNA reads as TGTGCCAGCAGCTCCAGACGGACAGGGCCTAACTATGGCTACACCTTC. Full variable domain (remainder filled in from reference TRBV5-5 and TRBJ1-2): DAGVTQSPTHLIKTRGQQVTLRCSPISGHKSVSWYQQVLGQGPQFIFQYYEKEERGRGNFPDRFSARQFPNYSSELNVNALLLGDSALYLCASSSRRTGPNYGYTFGSGTRLTVV.